These 26 T cell receptor beta chains share one sample of origin, sequenced in a study of CD8 T cells in ankylosing spondylitis. From the 5' RACE reads, TCRdb called clonotypes with MiXCR, one entry per CDR3 protein. The data hold approximately 140,000 distinct CDR3 sequences, with 6.5% to 8.5% observed a single time. The sequencing sample was made of synovial fluid, either unsorted or a sorted T cell fraction (not recorded which). The receptor source for this set is a male donor with ankylosing spondylitis.

This clonotype was recorded at least ten times. The chain uses TRBV5-1 and TRBJ1-2; 12 nucleotides align to TRBD1. This CDR3 region has 17 residues. J was trimmed by 6 bases and V by 4 bases; bases with no gene match: 13. Per the germline V gene, CDR1 is SGHRS and CDR2 is YFSETQ. In DNA form, the CDR3 reads TGCGCCAGCAGCCCCACTACCTCCGGGACAGGGGGCGATGGCTACACCTTC. It is translated as CASSPTTSGTGGDGYTF. Drawing the rest from reference TRBV5-1 and TRBJ1-2, the complete variable domain is KAGVTQTPRYLIKTRGQQVTLSCSPISGHRSVSWYQQTPGQGLQFLFEYFSETQRNKGNFPGRFSGRQFSNSRSEMNVSTLELGDSALYLCASSPTTSGTGGDGYTFGSGTRLTVV.

This clonotype appeared once. This rearrangement joins TRBV12-2 to TRBJ1-2; the tabulated D call, TRBD1, remains unverified against the DNA. TRBV12-2 is flagged as a pseudogene. The CDR3 consists of 15 residues. CDR3 nucleotides: TGTGCAAGTCGCTTAGTCGGGGGGCTACACTATGGCTACACCTTC. This sequence encodes CASRLVGGLHYGYTF.

The sample holds many counts of this clonotype. V usage is TRBV12-3 or TRBV12-4 and J usage is TRBJ2-5; D is possibly TRBD2 (5 bases). The germline V and J ends were trimmed by 4 bases and 4 bases, with 13 bases remaining between them. The CDR3 contains 14 residues. The CDR3 DNA sequence: TGTGCCAGCAGTTCTTCAGCGGAATTAGAGACCCAGTACTTC. This gives the protein CASSSSAELETQYF.

In this sample, this clonotype turned up many times. This chain joins TRBV27 and TRBJ2-3; 16 bases agree with TRBD2. The CDR3 sequence is 19 residues long. Trimming removed 9 bases from V and 1 base from J; junction bases left unmatched: 13. The germline CDR1 and CDR2 sequences are MNHEY and SMNVEV (reference sequence). In DNA form, the CDR3 reads TGTGCCAGTGATCTCCCGGGACTAGCGGGAGGGGGCGGCACAGATACGCAGTATTTT. It is translated as CASDLPGLAGGGGTDTQYF.

This rearrangement joins TRBV19 to TRBJ2-3; 7 nucleotides align to TRBD2. The CDR3 is 13 amino acids. Germline values: CDR1 LNHDA, CDR2 SQIVND (reference sequence). Trimming at V came to 4 bases and at J to 6 bases, leaving 4 bases not matched to a gene. The CDR3 reads CASSNGRYDTQYF. The CDR3 region has the DNA TGTGCCAGTAGTAACGGGAGGTACGATACGCAGTATTTT.

V gene TRBV19 combines with J gene TRBJ1-4, with D possibly being TRBD1 (5 bases). Germline lookup yields CDR1 LNHDA and CDR2 SQIVND (reference sequence). The V gene lost 5 bases and the J gene lost 8 bases, with 12 bases spanning the gap. The CDR3 is 13 amino acids. The CDR3, as DNA: TGTGCCAGTAGTGCGACCGGGACCGAAAAACTGTTTTTT. Translating it yields CASSATGTEKLFF.

This clonotype was counted ten times or more. The chain combines TRBV5-1 with TRBJ1-5; tentative D call: TRBD1 (5 bases). CDR1 is SGHRS and CDR2 is YFSETQ in the germline V gene. V was cut by 0 bases and J by 2 bases, with 6 bases left in between. This CDR3 has 14 residues. CDR3 nucleotide sequence: TGCGCCAGCAGCTTGGGACAGCGCAATCAGCCCCAGCATTTT. It encodes CASSLGQRNQPQHF.

This chain uses TRBV2 with TRBJ1-1, with no clear D. Per the germline V gene, CDR1 is SNHLY and CDR2 is FYNNEI. This CDR3 region has 15 residues. Trimming removed 1 base at V and 1 base at J, with 10 bases between. CDR3 protein: CASSEDLFSNTEAFF. The CDR3 region has the DNA TGTGCCAGCAGTGAAGATCTCTTTTCGAACACTGAAGCTTTCTTT.

In regard to this clonotype: Just one base apart from a much larger clone, this may be a read error. V and J are TRBV20-1 and TRBJ2-5; no firm D call. This CDR3 is built from 12 residues. In germline, CDR1 is DFQATT, CDR2 SNEGSKA (reference sequence). DNA for the CDR3: TGCAGTGCTAGAGGTCAGCAAGCGACCCAGTACTTC. Residues: CSARGQQATQYF.

This clonotype was counted a few times. The CDR3 protein is CSGRASGNTIYF. The CDR3 nucleotides are TGCAGTGGGAGGGCCTCTGGAAACACCATATATTTT. The chain employs TRBV20-1 and TRBJ1-3; D call uncertain. Per the germline V gene, CDR1 is DFQATT and CDR2 is SNEGSKA (reference sequence). V was pared by 7 bases and J by 0 bases, with 7 bases between. CDR3 length: 12 residues.

Ten or more counts support this clonotype. The V and J genes are TRBV20-1 and TRBJ1-3; unclear D gene. The CDR3 runs 14 residues. Deletions cut 0 bases from V and 0 bases from J, with 6 bases between. Germline-derived CDR1 and CDR2 are DFQATT and SNEGSKA (reference sequence). The CDR3 loop is CSARDWDSGNTIYF. In nucleotides, the CDR3 is TGCAGTGCTAGAGATTGGGACTCTGGAAACACCATATATTTT.

Notes on this clonotype: Compared with germline, one end of the junction differs, possibly owing to a read error. The chain employs TRBV20-1 and TRBJ2-1; the match to TRBD1 covers 8 bases. Per germline, CDR1 DFQATT and CDR2 SNEGSKA (reference sequence). The CDR3 has 15 amino acids. CDR3 nucleotides: TGCTGTGCTACCTCGGTAGACAGGGGCTACAATGAGCAGTTCTTC. It specifies CCATSVDRGYNEQFF.

Points on this clonotype: The conserved closing phenylalanine or tryptophan is absent in this CDR3, likely reflecting a read error. This chain joins TRBV6-5 and TRBJ2-5; the D gene is possibly TRBD1 (6 bases). The V and J ends lost 2 bases and 0 bases respectively, with 7 bases between them. This CDR3 contains 14 residues. Germline values: CDR1 MNHEY, CDR2 SVGAGI. The CDR3 reads CASSYGQYQETQYL. The CDR3 bases are TGTGCCAGCAGTTACGGACAGTACCAAGAGACCCAGTACCTC.

This clonotype was observed at least ten times. This chain connects TRBV24-1 to TRBJ2-1; 8 positions match TRBD2. From germline, CDR1 is KGHDR and CDR2 SFDVKD. The CDR3 length is 15 residues. V shed 9 bases, J shed 2 bases, and the junction held 8 bases outside the gene matches. Here the CDR3 DNA reads TGTGCCACCTCCGCCGGTAGCGGGGCCTACAATGAGCAGTTCTTC. Translation gives CATSAGSGAYNEQFF.

Many counts were recorded for this clonotype. In DNA form, the CDR3 reads TGCGCCAGCAGCCCGGGACAGCCATATGGCTACACCTTC. Translated: CASSPGQPYGYTF. V is TRBV5-1 and J is TRBJ1-2, with 7 bases identical to TRBD1. CDR1 is SGHRS, CDR2 YFSETQ, per germline. The junction had 5 bases not matched to a gene; V was cut back by 4 bases and J by 5 bases. The CDR3 contains 13 residues.

This clonotype is a singleton in its sample. The chain links TRBV5-1 to TRBJ2-3; no definite D call. Trimming cost V 4 bases and J 0 bases, with 15 bases left between them. CDR1 is SGHRS and CDR2 is YFSETQ in the germline V gene. This CDR3 is 16 amino acids long. The CDR3 loop is CASSTMAGFSTDTQYF. The CDR3 nucleotides read TGCGCCAGCAGCACTATGGCCGGATTCAGCACAGATACGCAGTATTTT.

This clonotype was detected ten times or more. The rearrangement joins TRBV20-1 to TRBJ2-7; 10 nucleotides align to TRBD2. Germline V gene sequence: CDR1 DFQATT, CDR2 SNEGSKA (reference sequence). After removal of 3 bases from V and 6 bases from J, the junction contained 5 bases not matched to a gene. The CDR3 is made up of 13 amino acids. The CDR3 is CSASPSGGFEQYF. For the CDR3, the DNA is TGCAGTGCTAGCCCTAGCGGGGGATTCGAGCAGTACTTC.

This clonotype was seen repeatedly, ten times or more. The J gene is TRBJ2-3, the V gene TRBV20-1; TRBD2 is a possible D gene (6 bases). Germline CDR1 reads DFQATT; CDR2 reads SNEGSKA (reference sequence). This CDR3 is 14 amino acids long. Trimming took 5 bases from V and 6 from J, leaving 18 bases between them. In nucleotides, the CDR3 is TGCAGTGCTCCCGGACTACTCGGTGGGGATACGCAGTATTTT. Translating gives CSAPGLLGGDTQYF.

The rearrangement joins TRBV10-2 to TRBJ2-1; 8 positions agree with TRBD2. The CDR3 runs to 14 residues. J was trimmed by 4 bases and V by 7 bases; bases with no gene match: 6. The germline V gene has CDR1 WSHSY and CDR2 SAAADI. CDR3 loop: CASTPGGLYNEQFF. The CDR3 DNA reads TGCGCCAGCACCCCGGGGGGGCTGTACAATGAGCAGTTCTTC.

This clonotype has ten or more counts. The gene calls are TRBV10-3 and TRBJ1-2; D might be TRBD1 (5 bases). CDR3 length equals 12 residues. The germline V gene has CDR1 ENHRY and CDR2 SYGVKD. Trimming left V 4 bases short and J 8 bases short, with 11 bases between. The chain's CDR3 is CAISVAGQGYTF. CDR3 coding DNA: TGTGCCATCAGTGTGGCAGGGCAAGGCTACACCTTC.

This clonotype was detected only a few times. The chain recombines TRBV12-3 or TRBV12-4 with TRBJ2-1; 7 positions match TRBD2. The CDR3 is 16 residues long. V lost 2 bases, J lost 1 base, and 5 bases stayed unmatched. The DNA for the CDR3 is TGTGCCAGCAGTTTAAGAGCGGGGTCTTCCTACAATGAGCAGTTCTTC. This encodes CASSLRAGSSYNEQFF.

This clonotype was recorded many times. The chain joins TRBV12-3 or TRBV12-4 to TRBJ1-5; perhaps TRBD1 as D (5 bases). The CDR3 runs 17 residues. Trimming took off 1 base at V and 8 bases at J, with 21 bases between the two ends. This CDR3 reads CASSLVWSGRLIEPQHF. In DNA, the CDR3 is TGTGCCAGCAGTTTAGTATGGTCGGGACGGCTAATTGAGCCCCAGCATTTT.

In this sample, this clonotype turned up many times. V and J are TRBV4-2 and TRBJ2-5; D call uncertain. The CDR3 contains 13 residues. The germline CDR1 and CDR2 sequences are LGHNA and YNFKEQ. Trimming took off 3 bases at V and 3 bases at J, with 8 bases between the two ends. The CDR3 bases are TGTGCCAGCAGCCAGCTCAATGAAGAGACCCAGTACTTC. Amino acid sequence: CASSQLNEETQYF.

The genes are TRBV12-3 or TRBV12-4 and TRBJ1-2, with 7 positions matching TRBD1. There are 18 residues in the CDR3. The CDR3 is CTCSLYKIRDSYNYGYTF. The CDR3 nucleotides are TGTACCTGCAGTTTATACAAAATTCGGGACAGTTATAACTATGGCTACACCTTC.

This clonotype was detected many times. The chain carries TRBV7-8 and TRBJ2-4, with 7 bases identical to TRBD2. Per germline, CDR1 SGHVS and CDR2 FQNEAQ. This CDR3 is 17 amino acids long. V dropped 1 base and J dropped 0; count of bases not matched to a gene: 6. The CDR3 region is CASSLGEGKTAKNIQYF. The DNA for the CDR3 is TGTGCCAGCAGCTTAGGGGAGGGCAAGACAGCCAAAAACATTCAGTACTTC.

In this sample, this clonotype turned up a few times. This chain links TRBV5-1 with TRBJ2-7; D possibly corresponds to TRBD2 (6 bases). V shed 4 bases and J shed 0 bases, with 11 bases lying between them. The CDR3 length is 14 residues. Germline CDR1 SGHRS, CDR2 YFSETQ. CDR3 protein: CASSRVGGSYEQYF. The CDR3 coding sequence is TGCGCCAGCAGCCGAGTGGGGGGCTCCTACGAGCAGTACTTC.